This TCR beta chain was obtained from a study of blood T cell repertoires in COVID-19. Sequenced by immunoSEQ multiplex PCR; TCRdb stores in-frame clones only, minus some. Among approximately 76,000 clones listed, approximately 86% were seen once. Trimming shortened V by 3 bases and J by 6 bases, and 14 bases separated the two germline ends. The CDR3 has 14 amino acids. CDR1 and CDR2 (germline): MGHRA, YSYEKL. This chain joins TRBV4-1 and TRBJ1-1, with D possibly TRBD1 on 5 matching bases. Material: peripheral blood. This TCR was sampled from an older woman with acute or convalescent COVID-19. The CDR3 sequence: CASSHPGWGAEAFF. The CDR3 nucleotides read TGCGCCAGCAGCCACCCAGGATGGGGGGCTGAAGCTTTCTTT.